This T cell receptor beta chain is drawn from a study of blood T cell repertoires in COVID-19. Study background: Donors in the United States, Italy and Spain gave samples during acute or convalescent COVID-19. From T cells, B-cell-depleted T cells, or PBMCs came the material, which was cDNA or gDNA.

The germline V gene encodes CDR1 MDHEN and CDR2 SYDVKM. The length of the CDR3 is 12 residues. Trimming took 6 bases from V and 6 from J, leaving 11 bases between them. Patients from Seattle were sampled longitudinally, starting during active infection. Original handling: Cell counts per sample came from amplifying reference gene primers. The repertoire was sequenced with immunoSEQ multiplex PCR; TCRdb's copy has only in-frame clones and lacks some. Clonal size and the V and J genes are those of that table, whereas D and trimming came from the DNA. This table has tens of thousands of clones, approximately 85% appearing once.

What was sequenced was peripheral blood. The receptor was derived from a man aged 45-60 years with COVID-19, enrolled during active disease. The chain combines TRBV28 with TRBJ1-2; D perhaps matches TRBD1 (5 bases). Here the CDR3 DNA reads TGTGCCAGCAGGACAGAACCCGATGGCTACACCTTC. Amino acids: CASRTEPDGYTF.